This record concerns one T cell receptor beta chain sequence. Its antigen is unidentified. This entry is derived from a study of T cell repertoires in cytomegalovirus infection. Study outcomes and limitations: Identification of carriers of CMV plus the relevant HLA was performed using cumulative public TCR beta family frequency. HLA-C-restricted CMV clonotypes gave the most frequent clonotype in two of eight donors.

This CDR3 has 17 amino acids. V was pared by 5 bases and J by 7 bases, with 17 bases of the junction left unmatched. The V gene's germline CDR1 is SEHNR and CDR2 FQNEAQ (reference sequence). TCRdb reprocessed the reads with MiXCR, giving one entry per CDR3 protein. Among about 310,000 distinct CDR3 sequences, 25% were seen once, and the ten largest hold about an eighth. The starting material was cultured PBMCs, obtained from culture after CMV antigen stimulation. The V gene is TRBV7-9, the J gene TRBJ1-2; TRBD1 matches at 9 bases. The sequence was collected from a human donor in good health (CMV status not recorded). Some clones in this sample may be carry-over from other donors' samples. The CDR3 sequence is CASSQEGTGFAVRGYTF. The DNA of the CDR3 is TGTGCCAGCAGCCAAGAGGGGACAGGGTTTGCGGTTCGTGGCTACACCTTC.